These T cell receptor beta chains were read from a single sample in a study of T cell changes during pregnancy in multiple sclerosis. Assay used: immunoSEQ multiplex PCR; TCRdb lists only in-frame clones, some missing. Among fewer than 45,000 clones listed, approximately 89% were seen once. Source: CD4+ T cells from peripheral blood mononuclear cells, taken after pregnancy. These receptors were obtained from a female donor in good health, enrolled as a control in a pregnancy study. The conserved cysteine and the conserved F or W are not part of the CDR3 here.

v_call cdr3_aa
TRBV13 ASSATRLNTEAF
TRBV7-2 ASSLALIAGGQETQY
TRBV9 ASSVGDFNEKLF
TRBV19 ASSSTGSEQY
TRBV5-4 ASSLPGLVETQY
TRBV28 ASSLRGGDRAPYEQY
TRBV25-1 ASEIQGSYEQY
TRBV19 ASSLALANEQY
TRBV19 ASKRNNQPQH
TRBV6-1 ASSGDRGNQPQH
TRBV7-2 ASSPGLGEKLF
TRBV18 ASSPPGTGGKEQF
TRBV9 ASSVGQGEDGYT
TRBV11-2 ASSLGDRFLGDYGYT
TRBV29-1 SVEFASYEQY
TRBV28 ASSLWDRGRRGLNEKLF
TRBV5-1 ASSLAEGVMNTEAF
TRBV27 ASSSTTGGHHYEQY
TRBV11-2 ASSHRGRGELF
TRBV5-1 ASSLGASGSFEQY
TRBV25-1 ASSDPGTRAF
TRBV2 ASRGQGINYGYT
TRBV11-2 ASSSQGMPNQPQH
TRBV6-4 ASSPDVQGMGGYT
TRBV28 ASSSRSGRTNTGELF
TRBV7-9 ASSYSPGGRGANSPLH
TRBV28 ASSKGGSTDTQY
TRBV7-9 ASSAGQYTGELF
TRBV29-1 SVTQGVKNIQY
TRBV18 ASSPRTGGTEAF
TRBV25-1 ASSEGPGIRGYT
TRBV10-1 ASSAVGVHEQF
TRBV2 ASSERVGGAAKNIQY
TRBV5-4 ASSLAYGAVYEQY
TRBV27 ASSLPSGRAANTGELF
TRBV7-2 ASSLALAGPSTDTQY
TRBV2 ASSAGEIVKYGYT
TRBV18 ASSPLGAGEQY
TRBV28 ASSSASGERQETQY
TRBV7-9 ASSSSRGWYSPLH
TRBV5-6 ASSLGPQGTGELF
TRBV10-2 ASRDRGRGPMNTEAF
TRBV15 ATSDVITRGTEAF
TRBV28 ASSLWTSGDSYNEQF
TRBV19 ASSTPLAGVARPLYEQY
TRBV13 ASSSGTGVKQY
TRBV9 ASSFRGQGQETQY
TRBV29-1 SVGDTGTGAAYEQY
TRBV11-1 ASSPEDGPLGGKNIQY
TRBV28 ASSLPGGEYEQY
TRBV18 ASSPTGLSRQPQH
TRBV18 ASSPGLASTDTQY
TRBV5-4 ASSTQGARQY
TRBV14 ASSQDLGSGGYNEQF
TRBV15 ATSRVGQGEWYGYT
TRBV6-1 ASSDQDRATNEQF
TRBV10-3 AISWGTGYNEQF
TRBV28 ASSLPGLAKNIQY
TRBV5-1 ASSSSDQETQY